These T cell receptor beta chains were read from a single sample in a study of T cell responses to AZD1222 COVID-19 vaccine. Measured with immunoSEQ multiplex PCR; TCRdb has only the in-frame clones, and not every one. The data show about 180,000 clones, 94% seen once. The specimen was peripheral blood, collected 28 days after the second AZD1222 dose. These receptors all stem from an adult who received the AZD1222 COVID-19 vaccine. The CDR3 runs from the conserved cysteine through the conserved F or W. Fields, in order: V gene, clone size, D gene, J gene, CDR3 DNA, CDR3 protein. A D gene is named only where the DNA matches it firmly. Size is omitted from some rows. Given values are once, few, many or a class for expanded clones.

TRBV28	NA	NA	TRBJ2-2	TGTGCCAGCAGTTACTGGAGGAACACCGGGGAGCTGTTTTTT	CASSYWRNTGELFF
TRBV5-6	once	TRBD1	TRBJ2-2	TGTGCCAGCAGCCCCACAGGGGTCGGGGAGCTGTTTTTT	CASSPTGVGELFF
TRBV6-5	NA	NA	TRBJ2-7	TGTGCCAGCAGTTACTATCCAGGGAGTTCCTACGAGCAGTACTTC	CASSYYPGSSYEQYF
TRBV24-1	NA	NA	TRBJ2-7	TGTGCCACCAGTGATCATAGCGGCGATGGGGCCTACGAGCAGTACTTC	CATSDHSGDGAYEQYF
TRBV7-9	NA	NA	TRBJ2-1	TGTGCCAGCAGCCGCGACGGCTACAATGAGCAGTTCTTC	CASSRDGYNEQFF
TRBV14	NA	TRBD2	TRBJ2-5	TGTGCCAGCAGCCAATCCCTAGCGGGAGTAGGAGAGACCCAGTACTTC	CASSQSLAGVGETQYF
TRBV7-3	NA	TRBD1	TRBJ1-6	TGTGCCAGCAGCTCTAAGGGGGCGAGGGCCTATAATTCACCCCTCCACTTT	CASSSKGARAYNSPLHF
TRBV18	NA	TRBD1	TRBJ2-7	TGTGCCAGCTCACCACTGGGACAGGGGTCGCACGAGCAGTACTTC	CASSPLGQGSHEQYF
TRBV19	NA	TRBD2	TRBJ2-3	TGTGCCAGTAGTTTCCGAGCGGGAGGAGGCACAGATACGCAGTATTTT	CASSFRAGGGTDTQYF
TRBV27	NA	TRBD1	TRBJ1-2	TGTGCCAGCAGTTTCGGGACAGGGGGCTATGGCTACACCTTC	CASSFGTGGYGYTF
TRBV2	once	NA	TRBJ1-1	TGTGCCAGCAAGGGGGATTCGAACACTGAAGCTTTCTTT	CASKGDSNTEAFF
TRBV30	NA	NA	TRBJ1-5	TGTGCCTGGAGTGTACGGGACAATCAGCCCCAGCATTTT	CAWSVRDNQPQHF
TRBV19	NA	NA	TRBJ1-2	TGTGCCACTACCTCCTACCCAGGGCAGATTGGCTACACCTTC	CATTSYPGQIGYTF
TRBV4-1	NA	TRBD1	TRBJ1-2	TGCGCCAGCAGCCAAGATCAAGCCGGACAGGGGGCGCCCTATGGCTACACCTTC	CASSQDQAGQGAPYGYTF
TRBV28	NA	NA	TRBJ2-5	TGTGCCATTCCCAGCGGGGAGACCCAGTACTTC	CAIPSGETQYF
TRBV7-8	NA	TRBD2	TRBJ2-3	TGTGCCAGCGGGACTAGCGGGGGGAAACCCCTTAGCACAGATACGCAGTATTTT	CASGTSGGKPLSTDTQYF
TRBV10-3	once	TRBD1	TRBJ2-5	TGTGCCATCAGTGAACGGGACAGGGCTGTAGAGACCCAGTACTTC	CAISERDRAVETQYF
TRBV5-1	NA	NA	TRBJ2-7	TGCGCCAGCAGCTTGCTTTCGGCAGGGAACGAGCAGTACTTC	CASSLLSAGNEQYF
TRBV7-9	NA	NA	TRBJ2-7	TGTGCCAGCAGCTTGTCCTGGGCGCGATCCTACGAGCAGTACTTC	CASSLSWARSYEQYF
TRBV5-8	NA	NA	TRBJ1-2	TGTGCCAGCAGCTTGGGGGCTAACAGGGCGTATGGCTACACCTTC	CASSLGANRAYGYTF
TRBV9	NA	NA	TRBJ1-1	TGTGCCAGCAGCCCCCACCCGGGGACTGAAGCTTTCTTT	CASSPHPGTEAFF
TRBV19	NA	NA	TRBJ2-3	TGTGCCAGTAGTGGGAGGACGGGGGATACGCAGTATTTT	CASSGRTGDTQYF
TRBV27	NA	NA	TRBJ2-7	TGTGCCAGCAGGGCTGGGTCCCGTATCTACGAGCAGTACTTC	CASRAGSRIYEQYF
TRBV6-4	NA	TRBD1	TRBJ2-7	TGTGCCAGCAGCCGGGACAGGGGCTACGAGCAGTACTTC	CASSRDRGYEQYF
TRBV7-9	NA	NA	TRBJ1-1	TGTGCCAGCAGCCCGACCCAACCCACTGAAGCTTTCTTT	CASSPTQPTEAFF
TRBV7-2	NA	TRBD1	TRBJ2-1	TGTGCCAGCAGTTGGACAGGAGACAATGAGCAGTTCTTC	CASSWTGDNEQFF